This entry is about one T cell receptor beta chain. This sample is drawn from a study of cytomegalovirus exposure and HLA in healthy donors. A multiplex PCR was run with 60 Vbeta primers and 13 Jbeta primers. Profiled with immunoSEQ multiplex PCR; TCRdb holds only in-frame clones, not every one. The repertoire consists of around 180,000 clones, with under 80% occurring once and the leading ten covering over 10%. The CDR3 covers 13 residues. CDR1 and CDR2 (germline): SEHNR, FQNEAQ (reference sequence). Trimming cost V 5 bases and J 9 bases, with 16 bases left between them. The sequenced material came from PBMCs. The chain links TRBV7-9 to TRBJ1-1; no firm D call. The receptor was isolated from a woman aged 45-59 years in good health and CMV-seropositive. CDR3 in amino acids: CASSPGPDGKAFF. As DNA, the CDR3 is TGTGCCAGCAGCCCTGGACCCGACGGGAAAGCTTTCTTT. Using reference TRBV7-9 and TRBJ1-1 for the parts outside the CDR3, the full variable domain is DTGVSQNPRHKITKRGQNVTFRCDPISEHNRLYWYRQTLGQGPEFLTYFQNEAQLEKSRLLSDRFSAERPKGSFSTLEIQRTEQGDSAMYLCASSPGPDGKAFFGQGTRLTVV.